Here is one TCR beta chain with its context. No antigen is known for it. No base quality values were provided; no much bigger clone lies one nucleotide off. This sample is part of a study of cytomegalovirus exposure and HLA in healthy donors (dated by TCRdb to the late 2010s). Background for the entire study: An earlier analysis of some 600 of the donors reported approximately 280 Gb of sequence data and 117 million unique TCR beta sequences obtained from about 170 million T cells. High-throughput TCR immunosequencing, statistical association of individual TCRs with disease status, and machine learning were combined to predict cytomegalovirus infection status. The aim of the study was to test whether cataloging public T cell receptors could identify signatures of past pathogen exposure. Among about 400 genotyped donors of the cohort, an average of approximately 240,000 unique TCR beta nucleotide sequences was sequenced per donor, of which about 18% were non-productive. A later genetic analysis used genome-wide SNP genotypes for about three fifths of the roughly 700 donors, treating that subset as a discovery cohort. Every repertoire in the discovery cohort had been generated on one and the same sequencing platform. Because of strong linkage in the cohort, roughly five DR-DQ haplotypes were treated as single units for association and clustering. To decide whether each TCR beta V gene segment behaved as functional or pseudogenic, an earlier analysis of several hundred of the donors relied on high-throughput TCR beta sequencing. The T cell repertoires of around 670 subjects were profiled by immunosequencing and related to cytomegalovirus serostatus. To study patterns of TCR occurrence, a later analysis re-analyzed previously published TCR beta repertoires from around 700 donors and added high-resolution HLA genotyping. Of the roughly 410 genotyped donors, 70% to 90% were placed in the genetic ancestry cluster associated with self-reported Caucasian donors. Donor age, sex, ethnicity and CMV serostatus were collected together with the repertoire data. In the later analysis, no new phenotypic data were used to find candidate immune exposures; instead, reliance was placed on TCR beta sequences and their occurrence across donors. Class I and class II HLA loci were covered by the typing at four-digit resolution. Around 300 gigabases of sequencing data and tens of millions of unique TCR sequences were included in an early release covering 500 to 750 HLA-typed donors. Besides the first cohort of approximately 710 subjects, a separate validation cohort made up of 90 to 150 different subjects was used. Typing coverage differed by locus: A, B, C, DRB1 and DQB1 were typed in roughly 629-640 donors, DQA1 in roughly 510, DPA1 in some 610, and DPB1 in 472. General study outcomes and caveats: Linkage disequilibrium might explain the correlated functional status among segregating V segments, but an unknown experimental factor could not be excluded. The authors suggested that the approach could potentially be generalized to other disease states and immunological phenotypes. Immune exposure information for the cohort was limited to CMV serostatus. Roughly uniform sequencing depth across donors was assumed in presence/absence analyses, although this assumption may not hold. HLA typing was unavailable for some donors at each locus, so association tests used only the typed subset. At a false discovery rate of 0.05, a later analysis linked 16,951 TCR beta sequences to specific HLA alleles. In a later analysis, HLA-associated TCR beta chains were found to be more clonally expanded and to have lower generation probabilities than equally common non-associated chains. A later genetic analysis associated a missense DCLRE1C variant with V-gene and J-gene trimming of TCR beta chains, and an independent cohort replicated the association. Assigning TCR associations to individual alleles was difficult when HLA alleles, especially DR and DQ, strongly co-occurred. A further reported finding was that TCR beta sequences accurately predicted the HLA-A and HLA-B alleles for most subjects in the first cohort. In the study, around 160 TCR beta chains were listed as associated with cytomegalovirus. According to a later analysis, most CMV-associated TCR beta chains appeared to be HLA-restricted, and the HLA associations seemed to be driven largely by CMV exposure. The earlier analysis of approximately 560 of the donors excluded about 16 rarely observed V segments, including chromosome 9 orphons, because counts were too low. In an earlier analysis of 587 of the donors, most TCR beta V segments appeared in productive rearrangements about 87% or about 30% of the time, broadly matching IMGT annotations. The sequencing pipeline was judged likely to have produced a cluster of highly shared sequence variants as a technical artifact. Three of the identified cytomegalovirus-associated TCR beta chains were confirmed in vitro to be specific for cytomegalovirus antigens. Across donors, most TCR sequences were observed very rarely, whereas some public TCRs were present in many individuals. A later analysis found that TCR association rates varied across HLA loci, with DRB1 alleles showing the most associated TCRs and HLA-C alleles the fewest. A later analysis reported that several top co-occurrence clusters appeared linked to parvovirus B19, influenza, CMV and Epstein-Barr virus. Compared with the roughly 720-donor mean, donors in an Asian-associated ancestry cluster had fewer N-insertions in productive TCRs, according to a later genetic analysis. In both the original and validation cohorts, the classifier was reported to diagnose cytomegalovirus status with high specificity and sensitivity. Some IMGT-functional V segments, including TRBV6-2 and TRBV6-3, could not be distinguished by the 87-base-pair reads and were therefore excluded. In this cohort, only TCR beta chains were sequenced, and detectable features were limited by the absence of alpha or paired-chain data.

CDR1 and CDR2 (MGHDK, SYGVNS) derive from the germline V gene. The CDR3 holds 12 amino acids from the cysteine to the phenylalanine. Kept here is only the CDR3 DNA, which spans 36 bases and is read in frame from base 1. Relative to germline, V is 6 bases shorter and J is 2 bases shorter, with 5 bases between their ends. Libraries were prepared through the immunoSEQ multiplex PCR assay. A mixture of 60 forward primers for TCR Vbeta segments and 13 reverse primers for TCR Jbeta segments was used in the multiplex PCR. The CDR3 region of rearranged TCR beta genes was amplified from genomic DNA by a multiplex PCR assay. On the Illumina HiSeq System, the amplified TCR beta libraries were sequenced as 87-base-pair reads. Concerning the study's data processing: A later analysis tallied 70 million to 100 million unique TCR beta chains across the approximately 670 repertoires, and around 9.9 million of those chains were shared by two or more donors. Raw reads were error-corrected and collapsed into unique sequences with a nearest-neighbor algorithm that merged closely related sequences to remove PCR and sequencing errors. Alignment of CDR3 sequences to IMGT reference sequences was used to assign V, D and J gene segments. Each retained sequence needed at least a six-nucleotide match to both a V gene segment and a J gene segment. A rearrangement counted as productive if the CDR3 had no stop codons and remained in frame with V and J, and every other rearrangement counted as non-productive. Following IMGT convention, CDR3 was defined as the stretch from the second conserved V-encoded cysteine to the conserved J-encoded phenylalanine. Sequences without an unambiguous match to a single V gene segment were excluded from the earlier analysis of several hundred of the donors. In an earlier analysis of approximately 560 of the donors, a V segment was called functional when productive rearrangements were above 56.7%, and segregating when the standard deviation between donors exceeded 5%. A statistical classification framework was developed to diagnose cytomegalovirus status using the catalog of TCR beta chain sequences. A later analysis assigned V and J genes by comparing TCR nucleotide sequences with IMGT/GENE-DB human TR gene sequences. In a later analysis, CDR3 sequences and most-parsimonious VDJ recombination scenarios were assigned using the TCRdist pipeline. In a later analysis, every TCR beta chain was defined by the combination of its CDR3 amino acid sequence and its V-gene family, and reads without a unique V-gene family were dropped. A later analysis removed 600 or so highly shared, low-generation-probability nucleotide sequences to deal with suspected cross-contamination and a sequencing artifact. For each public chain, a later analysis derived a clonal expansion index from normalized ranks of inferred template counts within each repertoire. A later analysis computed generation probabilities with a VDJ recombination model fitted to out-of-frame rearrangements, and checked the results against IGoR. In a later analysis, TCR-TCR, TCR-HLA and TCR-CMV co-occurrence was scored with hypergeometric tests, and a repertoire-size bias correction was applied to TCR pairs. A later analysis estimated false discovery rates by permuting HLA or CMV assignments 20 times. In a later analysis, co-occurring TCRs were grouped using DBSCAN, and TCRdist sequence similarity was added for clustering within HLA-allele-positive subsets. Repertoires with fewer than 30,000 or more than 120,000 public chains were left out of co-occurrence clustering, as were four to six repertoires with anomalous nucleotide sharing. TCRdb provides this immuneACCESS table in a form limited to in-frame rearrangements. Some clones are lacking; in checked studies, under half of them reflect an unresolved V gene, and why the rest are absent is not known. Clonal size and the V and J genes are those of that table, whereas D and trimming came from the DNA. The sample contains over 150,000 clones, 70% to 80% of them found a single time. Roughly 1.5% of the sample belongs to the ten largest clones.

The cohort consisted of 666 healthy bone marrow donors. At the time of sampling, all cohort members were nominally healthy, though unrecorded immune exposures were likely present. The donor was CMV seropositive and was included in the group of some 290 seropositive cohort members. Each donor provided a peripheral blood sample, and peripheral blood mononuclear cells were used for TCR beta sequencing. Genomic DNA was extracted from the blood cell samples with the Qiagen DNeasy Blood Extraction Kit. This receptor was obtained from a girl aged 10-17 years in good health and CMV-seropositive. The sequenced material came from PBMCs. The rearranged chain carries TRBV25-1 and TRBJ1-5; the D gene is unclear. The nucleotide sequence is given as TGTGCCAGCAGGGGAGGCAATCAGCCCCAGCATTTT. It translates to CASRGGNQPQHF.